These T cell receptor beta chains were read from a single sample in a study of technical replicates of blood from a handful of donors. The assay was immunoSEQ multiplex PCR, and TCRdb's table has in-frame clones only and misses some. The sample has tens of thousands of clones, over 90% seen once. The sample comprised PBMCs. These TCRs come from a human donor in good health. Some clones in this sample may be carry-over from other donors' samples. Each CDR3 is given with its conserved first and last residue. Fields, in order: J gene, D gene, V gene, clone size, CDR3 protein, CDR3 DNA. D genes are given only for firm matches. Some rows have no size entry. The others give once, few or many, or a class for an expanded clone.

j_gene: TRBJ2-5
d_gene: -
v_gene: TRBV10-3
abundance: -
CDR3aa: CAISDQGQETQYF
CDR3nt: TGTGCCATCAGTGATCAGGGGCAAGAGACCCAGTACTTC

j_gene: TRBJ2-3
d_gene: -
v_gene: TRBV6-6
abundance: -
CDR3aa: CASEERRTDTQYF
CDR3nt: TGTGCCAGCGAGGAAAGGAGAACAGATACGCAGTATTTT

j_gene: TRBJ2-7
d_gene: -
v_gene: TRBV7-9
abundance: -
CDR3aa: CASSPHSYEQYF
CDR3nt: TGTGCCAGCAGCCCCCACTCCTACGAGCAGTACTTC

j_gene: TRBJ2-3
d_gene: TRBD2
v_gene: TRBV5-6
abundance: -
CDR3aa: CASSLVTSGGVLDTQYF
CDR3nt: TGTGCCAGCAGCTTGGTGACTAGCGGGGGGGTTTTAGATACGCAGTATTTT

j_gene: TRBJ1-3
d_gene: -
v_gene: TRBV7-9
abundance: few
CDR3aa: CASSQNQRLENTIYF
CDR3nt: TGTGCCAGCAGCCAAAACCAGAGACTAGAAAACACCATATATTTT

j_gene: TRBJ2-7
d_gene: TRBD1
v_gene: TRBV5-4
abundance: -
CDR3aa: CASSRETGGFNEQYF
CDR3nt: TGTGCCAGCAGCAGGGAAACAGGGGGCTTCAACGAGCAGTACTTC

j_gene: TRBJ2-2
d_gene: -
v_gene: TRBV19
abundance: -
CDR3aa: CASRVRGGSTGELFF
CDR3nt: TGTGCCAGTAGGGTTAGGGGGGGATCCACCGGGGAGCTGTTTTTT

j_gene: TRBJ2-7
d_gene: TRBD2
v_gene: TRBV6-5
abundance: once
CDR3aa: CASSYETSGSYEQYF
CDR3nt: TGTGCCAGCAGTTACGAGACTAGCGGCTCCTACGAGCAGTACTTC

j_gene: TRBJ2-5
d_gene: TRBD2
v_gene: TRBV9
abundance: -
CDR3aa: CASSVEGRVQETQYF
CDR3nt: TGTGCCAGCAGCGTAGAGGGGAGGGTACAAGAGACCCAGTACTTC

j_gene: TRBJ1-2
d_gene: -
v_gene: TRBV2
abundance: -
CDR3aa: CASSEDNRVYGYTF
CDR3nt: TGTGCCAGCAGTGAAGACAATCGGGTATATGGCTACACCTTC

j_gene: TRBJ1-2
d_gene: TRBD1
v_gene: TRBV29-1
abundance: -
CDR3aa: CSVEVRQGSYGYTF
CDR3nt: TGCAGCGTGGAGGTACGACAGGGGAGCTATGGCTACACCTTC

j_gene: TRBJ1-2
d_gene: TRBD1
v_gene: TRBV10-3
abundance: -
CDR3aa: CAISDLGQGPPGYGYTF
CDR3nt: TGTGCCATCAGTGATCTAGGACAGGGGCCTCCAGGTTATGGCTACACCTTC

j_gene: TRBJ2-3
d_gene: TRBD2
v_gene: TRBV29-1
abundance: -
CDR3aa: CSAERPLAGVDNADTQYF
CDR3nt: TGCAGCGCTGAACGTCCTCTAGCGGGAGTTGATAACGCAGATACGCAGTATTTT

j_gene: TRBJ2-2
d_gene: TRBD2
v_gene: TRBV30
abundance: once
CDR3aa: CAWSLGLTTGELFF
CDR3nt: TGTGCCTGGAGTTTGGGACTAACTACCGGGGAGCTGTTTTTT

j_gene: TRBJ1-2
d_gene: -
v_gene: TRBV5-6
abundance: -
CDR3aa: CASRSLAGARNGYTF
CDR3nt: TGTGCCAGCAGGTCACTGGCGGGGGCGCGAAATGGCTACACCTTC

j_gene: TRBJ1-4
d_gene: -
v_gene: TRBV30
abundance: few
CDR3aa: CAWSAQLKEDEKLFF
CDR3nt: TGTGCCTGGAGCGCCCAATTGAAGGAGGATGAAAAACTGTTTTTT

j_gene: TRBJ2-2
d_gene: TRBD1
v_gene: TRBV7-6
abundance: -
CDR3aa: CASSLALLGQGTGELFF
CDR3nt: TGTGCCAGCAGCTTAGCGTTGCTGGGACAGGGCACCGGGGAGCTGTTTTTT

j_gene: TRBJ2-5
d_gene: -
v_gene: TRBV30
abundance: -
CDR3aa: CAWGQRGETQYF
CDR3nt: TGTGCCTGGGGTCAGCGCGGGGAGACCCAGTACTTC